This TCR beta chain was recovered during a study of blood T cell repertoires in COVID-19. Across the study: The United States, Italy and Spain supplied acute and convalescent COVID-19 samples. PBMCs, B-cell-depleted T cells, or T cells were the source of the cDNA or gDNA that made up the material.

The germline gives CDR1 LNHDA, CDR2 SQIVND (reference sequence). V dropped 5 bases and J dropped 10 bases, with 17 bases sitting between them. The CDR3 loop spans 13 amino acids. Authors' methods: Reference gene primer amplification gave estimated nucleated cell counts. Profiled with immunoSEQ multiplex PCR; TCRdb holds only in-frame clones, not every one. The DNA was the basis for D and trimming; V, J and clone size are from that table. There are 380,000 or so clones in the sample; 85% to 90% occur only once, and 0.95% to 1% lies in the top ten. The rearrangement links TRBV19 to TRBJ1-2, with D perhaps TRBD1 (6 bases). The sequence came from a young woman with acute COVID-19. The sample consisted of PBMCs or T cells enriched from blood (not recorded which). CDR3 loop: CASSPSTGTFYTF. Here the CDR3 DNA reads TGTGCCAGTAGTCCTTCGACAGGAACCTTCTACACCTTC.